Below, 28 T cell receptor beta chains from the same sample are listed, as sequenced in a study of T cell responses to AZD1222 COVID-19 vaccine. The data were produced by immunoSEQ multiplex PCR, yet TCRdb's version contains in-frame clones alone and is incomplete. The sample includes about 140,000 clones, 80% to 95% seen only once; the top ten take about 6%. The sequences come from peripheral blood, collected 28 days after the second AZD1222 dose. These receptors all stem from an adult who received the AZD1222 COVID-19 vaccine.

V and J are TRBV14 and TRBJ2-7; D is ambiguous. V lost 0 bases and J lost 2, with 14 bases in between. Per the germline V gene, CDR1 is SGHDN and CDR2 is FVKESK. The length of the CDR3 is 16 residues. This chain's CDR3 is CASSQDMSHKTYEQYF. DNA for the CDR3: TGTGCCAGCAGCCAAGATATGTCTCACAAAACCTACGAGCAGTACTTC.

The CDR3 spells CATMGQGNPNEQFF. The CDR3, as DNA: TGTGCCACCATGGGACAGGGGAACCCCAATGAGCAGTTCTTC. The chain carries TRBV24-1 and TRBJ2-1; 10 bases line up with TRBD1. The ends lost 8 bases at V and 6 bases at J; junction bases unmatched: 6. Germline values: CDR1 KGHDR, CDR2 SFDVKD. This CDR3 spans 14 amino acids.

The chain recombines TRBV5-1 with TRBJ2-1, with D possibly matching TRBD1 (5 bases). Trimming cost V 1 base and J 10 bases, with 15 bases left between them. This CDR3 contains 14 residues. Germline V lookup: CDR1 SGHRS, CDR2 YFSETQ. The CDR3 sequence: CASSLMSGHWEQFF. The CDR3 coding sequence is TGCGCCAGCAGCTTGATGTCAGGGCACTGGGAGCAGTTCTTC.

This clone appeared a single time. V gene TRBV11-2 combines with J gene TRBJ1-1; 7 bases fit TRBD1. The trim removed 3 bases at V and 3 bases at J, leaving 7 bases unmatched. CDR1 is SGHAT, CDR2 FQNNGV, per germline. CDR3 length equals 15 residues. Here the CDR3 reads CASSFQGTEYTEAFF. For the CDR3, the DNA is TGTGCCAGCAGCTTTCAAGGGACAGAATACACTGAAGCTTTCTTT.

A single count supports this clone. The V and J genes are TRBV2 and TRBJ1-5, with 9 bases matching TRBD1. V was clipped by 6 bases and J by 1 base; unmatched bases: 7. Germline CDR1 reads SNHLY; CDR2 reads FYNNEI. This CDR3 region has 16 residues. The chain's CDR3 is CASRAGTGYSNQPQHF. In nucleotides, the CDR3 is TGTGCCAGCAGGGCCGGGACAGGGTACAGCAATCAGCCCCAGCATTTT.

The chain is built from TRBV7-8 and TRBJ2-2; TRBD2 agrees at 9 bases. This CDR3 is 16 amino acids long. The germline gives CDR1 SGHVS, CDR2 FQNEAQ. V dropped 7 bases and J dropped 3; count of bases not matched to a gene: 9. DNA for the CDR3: TGTGCCAGCACCTCCCTAGCGGGGTGGGACACCGGGGAGCTGTTTTTT. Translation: CASTSLAGWDTGELFF.

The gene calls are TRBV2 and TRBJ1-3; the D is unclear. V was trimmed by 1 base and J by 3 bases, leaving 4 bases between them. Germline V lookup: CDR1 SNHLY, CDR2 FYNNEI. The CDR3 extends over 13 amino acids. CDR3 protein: CASSEEYGNTIYF. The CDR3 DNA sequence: TGTGCCAGCAGTGAAGAGTATGGAAACACCATATATTTT.

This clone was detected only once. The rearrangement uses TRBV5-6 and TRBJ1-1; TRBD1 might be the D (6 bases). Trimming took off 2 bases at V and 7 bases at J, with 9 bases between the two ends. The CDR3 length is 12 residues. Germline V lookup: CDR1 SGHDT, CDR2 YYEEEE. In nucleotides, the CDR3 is TGTGCCAGCAGCTTTAGCAGGGGTGAAGCTTTCTTT. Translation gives CASSFSRGEAFF.

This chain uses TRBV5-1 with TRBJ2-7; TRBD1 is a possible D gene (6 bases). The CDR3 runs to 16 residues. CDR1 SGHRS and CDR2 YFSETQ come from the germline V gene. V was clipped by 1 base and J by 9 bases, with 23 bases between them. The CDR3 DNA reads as TGCGCCAGCAGCTTGTATGGCCGGACAGCCGGTCCGTCGCAGTACTTC. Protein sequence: CASSLYGRTAGPSQYF.

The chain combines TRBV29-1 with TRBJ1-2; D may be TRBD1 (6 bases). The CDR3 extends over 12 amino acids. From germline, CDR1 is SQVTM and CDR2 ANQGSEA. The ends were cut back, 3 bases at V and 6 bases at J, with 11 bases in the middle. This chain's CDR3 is CSVDSQGNGYTF. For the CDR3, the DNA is TGCAGCGTTGACTCACAGGGAAATGGCTACACCTTC.

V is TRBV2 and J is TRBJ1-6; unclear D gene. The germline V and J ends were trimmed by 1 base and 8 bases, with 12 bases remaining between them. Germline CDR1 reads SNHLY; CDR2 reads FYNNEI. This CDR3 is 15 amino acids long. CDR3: CASSEEGPNHSPLHF. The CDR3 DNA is TGTGCCAGCAGTGAAGAGGGCCCCAACCATTCACCCCTCCACTTT.

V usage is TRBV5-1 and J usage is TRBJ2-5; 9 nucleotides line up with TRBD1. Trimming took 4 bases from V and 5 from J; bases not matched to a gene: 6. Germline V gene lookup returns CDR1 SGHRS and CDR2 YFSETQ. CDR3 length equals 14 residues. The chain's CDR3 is CASSRQGDLETQYF. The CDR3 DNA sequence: TGCGCCAGCAGCCGACAGGGGGACCTGGAGACCCAGTACTTC. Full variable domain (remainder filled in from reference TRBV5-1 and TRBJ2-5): KAGVTQTPRYLIKTRGQQVTLSCSPISGHRSVSWYQQTPGQGLQFLFEYFSETQRNKGNFPGRFSGRQFSNSRSEMNVSTLELGDSALYLCASSRQGDLETQYFGPGTRLLVL.

CDR3 amino acids: CATNGNSNQPQHF. DNA of the CDR3: TGTGCCACCAATGGGAATAGCAATCAGCCCCAGCATTTT. The genes are TRBV28 and TRBJ1-5; no clear D. V shed 10 bases and J shed 0 bases, with 10 bases lying between them. Germline values: CDR1 MDHEN, CDR2 SYDVKM. The CDR3 is made up of 13 amino acids. Using reference TRBV28 and TRBJ1-5 for the parts outside the CDR3, the full variable domain is DVKVTQSSRYLVKRTGEKVFLECVQDMDHENMFWYRQDPGLGLRLIYFSYDVKMKEKGDIPEGYSVSREKKERFSLILESASTNQTSMYLCATNGNSNQPQHFGDGTRLSIL.

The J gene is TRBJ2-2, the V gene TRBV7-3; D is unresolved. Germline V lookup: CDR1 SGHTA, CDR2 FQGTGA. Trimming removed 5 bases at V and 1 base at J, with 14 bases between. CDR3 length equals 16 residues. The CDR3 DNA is TGTGCCAGCAGCCTAAGGGTGGCAGAGAACACCGGGGAGCTGTTTTTT. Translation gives CASSLRVAENTGELFF. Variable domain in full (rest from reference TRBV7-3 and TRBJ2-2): GAGVSQTPSNKVTEKGKYVELRCDPISGHTALYWYRQSLGQGPEFLIYFQGTGAADDSGLPNDRFFAVRPEGSVSTLKIQRTERGDSAVYLCASSLRVAENTGELFFGEGSRLTVL.

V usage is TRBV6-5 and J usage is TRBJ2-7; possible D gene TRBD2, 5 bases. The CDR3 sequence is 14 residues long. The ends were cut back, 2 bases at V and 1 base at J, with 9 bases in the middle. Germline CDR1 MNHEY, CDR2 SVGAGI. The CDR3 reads CASSYGLGSYEQYF. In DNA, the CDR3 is TGTGCCAGCAGTTACGGACTCGGGTCCTACGAGCAGTACTTC.

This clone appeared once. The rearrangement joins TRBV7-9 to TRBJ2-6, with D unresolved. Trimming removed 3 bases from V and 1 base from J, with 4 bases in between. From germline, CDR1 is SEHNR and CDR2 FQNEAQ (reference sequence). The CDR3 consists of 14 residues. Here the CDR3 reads CASSLRSGANVLTF. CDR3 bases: TGTGCCAGCAGCTTGAGATCTGGGGCCAACGTCCTGACTTTC.

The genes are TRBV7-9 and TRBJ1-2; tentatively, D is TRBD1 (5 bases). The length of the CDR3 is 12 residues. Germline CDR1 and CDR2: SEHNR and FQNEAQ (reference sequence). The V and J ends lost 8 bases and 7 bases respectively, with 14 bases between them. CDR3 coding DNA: TGTGCCAGCTCACCGACAGACTTTGGCTACACCTTC. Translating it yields CASSPTDFGYTF.

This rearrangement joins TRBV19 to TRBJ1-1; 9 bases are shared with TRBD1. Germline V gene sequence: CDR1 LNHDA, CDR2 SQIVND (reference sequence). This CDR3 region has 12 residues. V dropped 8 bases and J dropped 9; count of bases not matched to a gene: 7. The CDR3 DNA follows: TGTGCCAGTGCTGCTGGACAGGGGCAAGCTTTCTTT. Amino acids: CASAAGQGQAFF.

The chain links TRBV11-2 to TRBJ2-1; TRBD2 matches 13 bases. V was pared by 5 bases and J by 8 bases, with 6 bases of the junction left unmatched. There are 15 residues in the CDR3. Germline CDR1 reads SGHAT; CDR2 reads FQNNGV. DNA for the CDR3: TGTGCCAGCAGCCCCTGGACTAGCGGGGGATATGAGCAGTTCTTC. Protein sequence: CASSPWTSGGYEQFF.

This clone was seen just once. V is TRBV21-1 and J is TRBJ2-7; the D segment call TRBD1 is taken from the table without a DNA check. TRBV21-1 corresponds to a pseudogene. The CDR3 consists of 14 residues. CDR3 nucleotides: TGTGCCAGCACCATCCCCTGGACAGCATACGAGCAGTACTTC. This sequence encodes CASTIPWTAYEQYF.

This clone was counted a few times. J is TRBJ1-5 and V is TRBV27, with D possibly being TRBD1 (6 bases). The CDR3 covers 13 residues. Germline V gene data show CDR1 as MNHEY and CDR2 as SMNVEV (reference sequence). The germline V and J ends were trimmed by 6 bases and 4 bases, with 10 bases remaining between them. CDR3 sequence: CASRLQGNQPQHF. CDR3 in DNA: TGTGCCAGCAGATTACAGGGAAATCAGCCCCAGCATTTT.

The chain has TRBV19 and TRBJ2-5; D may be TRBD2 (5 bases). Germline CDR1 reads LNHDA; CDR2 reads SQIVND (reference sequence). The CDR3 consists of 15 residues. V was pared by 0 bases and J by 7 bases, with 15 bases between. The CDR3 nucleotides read TGTGCCAGTAGTATAGATCAGCGGTTTGGTAGGACCCAGTACTTC. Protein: CASSIDQRFGRTQYF.

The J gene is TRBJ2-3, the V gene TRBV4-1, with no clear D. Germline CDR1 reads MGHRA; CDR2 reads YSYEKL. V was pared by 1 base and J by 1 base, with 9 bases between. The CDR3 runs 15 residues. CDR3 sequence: CASSQVVVGTDTQYF. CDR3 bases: TGCGCCAGCAGCCAAGTGGTCGTGGGCACAGATACGCAGTATTTT.

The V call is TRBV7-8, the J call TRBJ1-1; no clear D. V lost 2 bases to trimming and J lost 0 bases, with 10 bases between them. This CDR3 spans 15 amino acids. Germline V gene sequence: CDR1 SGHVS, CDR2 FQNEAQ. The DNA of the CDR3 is TGTGCCAGCAGCTTATCTGGTCTGTTGAACACTGAAGCTTTCTTT. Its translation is CASSLSGLLNTEAFF.

In DNA, the CDR3 is TGTGCCAGCAGCTTGACAGGGAACAATTCACCCCTCCACTTT. It specifies CASSLTGNNSPLHF. This chain connects TRBV11-2 to TRBJ1-6; TRBD1 agrees at 7 bases. Germline CDR1 reads SGHAT; CDR2 reads FQNNGV. The CDR3 runs 14 residues. The ends lost 3 bases at V and 7 bases at J; junction bases unmatched: 3.

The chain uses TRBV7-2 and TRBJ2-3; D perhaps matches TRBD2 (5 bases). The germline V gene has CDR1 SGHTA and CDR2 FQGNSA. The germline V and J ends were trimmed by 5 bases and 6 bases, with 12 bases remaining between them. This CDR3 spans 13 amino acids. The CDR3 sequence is CASSPPSSDTQYF. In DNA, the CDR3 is TGTGCCAGCAGCCCTCCTAGCTCCGATACGCAGTATTTT.

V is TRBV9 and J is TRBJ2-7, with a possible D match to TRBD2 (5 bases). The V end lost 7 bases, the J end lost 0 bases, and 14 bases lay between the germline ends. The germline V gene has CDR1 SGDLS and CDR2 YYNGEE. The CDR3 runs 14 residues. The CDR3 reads CASSRSTSSYEQYF. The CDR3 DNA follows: TGTGCCAGCTCTCGGTCTACTAGCTCCTACGAGCAGTACTTC. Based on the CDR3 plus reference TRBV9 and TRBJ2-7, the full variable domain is DSGVTQTPKHLITATGQRVTLRCSPRSGDLSVYWYQQSLDQGLQFLIQYYNGEERAKGNILERFSAQQFPDLHSELNLSSLELGDSALYFCASSRSTSSYEQYFGPGTRLTVT.

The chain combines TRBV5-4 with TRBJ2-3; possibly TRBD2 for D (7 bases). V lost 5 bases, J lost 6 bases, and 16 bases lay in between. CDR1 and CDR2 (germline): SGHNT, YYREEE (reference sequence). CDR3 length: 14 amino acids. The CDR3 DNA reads TGTGCCAGCAGAGGGGGGGGAGCGGCGGATACGCAGTATTTT. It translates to CASRGGGAADTQYF. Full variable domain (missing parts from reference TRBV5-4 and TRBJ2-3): ETGVTQSPTHLIKTRGQQVTLRCSSQSGHNTVSWYQQALGQGPQFIFQYYREEENGRGNFPPRFSGLQFPNYSSELNVNALELDDSALYLCASRGGGAADTQYFGPGTRLTVL.